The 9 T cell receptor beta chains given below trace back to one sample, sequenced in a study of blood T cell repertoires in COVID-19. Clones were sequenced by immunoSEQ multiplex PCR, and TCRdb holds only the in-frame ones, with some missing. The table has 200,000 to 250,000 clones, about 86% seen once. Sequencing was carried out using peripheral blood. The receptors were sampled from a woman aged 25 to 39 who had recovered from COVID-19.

CDR3 amino acids: CASSLDREQTGNTIYF. The CDR3 nucleotides are TGTGCCAGCAGCTTGGACAGAGAACAGACCGGAAACACCATATATTTT. The chain has TRBV5-4 and TRBJ1-3; D is ambiguous. The V and J ends lost 0 bases and 4 bases respectively, with 14 bases between them. Germline CDR1 SGHNT, CDR2 YYREEE (reference sequence). The CDR3 runs to 16 residues.

CDR3 residues: CASSLGTGGGPRGSPLHF. The CDR3 DNA reads TGTGCCAGCAGCTTAGGGACAGGGGGGGGACCACGCGGTTCACCCCTCCACTTT. The chain links TRBV13 to TRBJ1-6, with 9 bases aligning to TRBD1. Germline lookup yields CDR1 PRHDT and CDR2 FYEKMQ (reference sequence). With V trimmed by 0 bases and J by 9 bases, 12 bases remained unmatched. This CDR3 has 18 residues.

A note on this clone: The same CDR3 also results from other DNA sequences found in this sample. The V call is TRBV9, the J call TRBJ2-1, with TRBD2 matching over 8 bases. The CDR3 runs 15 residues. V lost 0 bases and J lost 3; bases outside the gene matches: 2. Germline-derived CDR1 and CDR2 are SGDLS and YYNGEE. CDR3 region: CASSVGGTSYNEQFF. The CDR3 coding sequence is TGTGCCAGCAGCGTAGGAGGGACTAGCTACAATGAGCAGTTCTTC. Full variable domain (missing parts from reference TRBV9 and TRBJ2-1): DSGVTQTPKHLITATGQRVTLRCSPRSGDLSVYWYQQSLDQGLQFLIQYYNGEERAKGNILERFSAQQFPDLHSELNLSSLELGDSALYFCASSVGGTSYNEQFFGPGTRLTVL.

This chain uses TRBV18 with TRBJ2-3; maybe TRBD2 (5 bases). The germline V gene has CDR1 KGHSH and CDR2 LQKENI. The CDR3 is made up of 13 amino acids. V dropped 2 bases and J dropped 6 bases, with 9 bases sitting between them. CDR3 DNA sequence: TGTGCCAGCTCACCAGTTGAGCGGGATACGCAGTATTTT. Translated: CASSPVERDTQYF.

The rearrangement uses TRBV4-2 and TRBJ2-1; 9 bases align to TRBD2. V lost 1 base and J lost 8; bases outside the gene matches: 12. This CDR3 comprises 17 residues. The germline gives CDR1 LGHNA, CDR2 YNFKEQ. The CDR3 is CASSQGSSGGFNDEQFF. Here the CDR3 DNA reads TGTGCCAGCAGCCAAGGGAGTAGCGGGGGATTTAATGATGAGCAGTTCTTC.

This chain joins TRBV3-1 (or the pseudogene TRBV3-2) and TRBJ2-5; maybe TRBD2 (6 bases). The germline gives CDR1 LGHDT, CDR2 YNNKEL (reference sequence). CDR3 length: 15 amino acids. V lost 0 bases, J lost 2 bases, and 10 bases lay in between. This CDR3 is CASSQDWRGQETQYF. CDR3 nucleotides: TGTGCCAGCAGCCAAGATTGGCGGGGTCAAGAGACCCAGTACTTC.

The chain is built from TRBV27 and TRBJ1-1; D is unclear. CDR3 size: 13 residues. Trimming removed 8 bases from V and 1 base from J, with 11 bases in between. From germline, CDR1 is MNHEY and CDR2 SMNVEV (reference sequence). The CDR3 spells CASGDNANTEAFF. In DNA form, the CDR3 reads TGTGCCAGCGGAGATAATGCGAACACTGAAGCTTTCTTT.

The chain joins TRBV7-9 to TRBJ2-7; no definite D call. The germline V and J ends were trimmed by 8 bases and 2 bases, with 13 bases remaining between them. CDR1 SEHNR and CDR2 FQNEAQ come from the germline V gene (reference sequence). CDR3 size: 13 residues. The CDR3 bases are TGTGCCAGCTGTTATAACTATACCTACGAGCAGTACTTC. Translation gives CASCYNYTYEQYF.

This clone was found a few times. The CDR3 loop is CASSFNSYNEQFF. The CDR3, as DNA: TGTGCCAGCAGTTTCAACTCCTACAATGAGCAGTTCTTC. The chain carries TRBV12-3 or TRBV12-4 and TRBJ2-1, with D uncertain. The CDR3 has 13 residues. V dropped 3 bases and J dropped 0 bases, with 3 bases sitting between them.